This T cell receptor (beta chain) is from a study of graft-versus-host responses after intestinal transplantation. A remark on this clone: The antigen remains undetermined.

Findings of the study overall: Peak GvH clone levels in circulation were associated with early post-transplant HvG declines.

Clones were read by immunoSEQ multiplex PCR, and TCRdb kept only the in-frame ones, dropping some. The sample includes 100,000 to 120,000 clones, 93% of them seen just once. This clonotype was sampled from a human donor who received an intestinal transplant. The source was unstimulated CD8+ T cells sorted from spleen or lymph node cells, collected before intestinal transplant.

The CDR3: CASSYPLAGSAYNEQFF. DNA for the CDR3: TGCGCCAGCAGCTACCCGTTAGCGGGTAGCGCCTACAATGAGCAGTTCTTC. J is TRBJ2-1 and V is TRBV5-1; 7 bases align to TRBD2. Germline V lookup: CDR1 SGHRS, CDR2 YFSETQ. The CDR3 has 17 amino acids. V was pared by 3 bases and J by 2 bases, with 11 bases of the junction left unmatched.